Sequencing of this T cell receptor (beta chain) was carried out in a study of T cells in Graves' hyperthyroidism and ophthalmopathy. Study findings and constraints: Among thyroid clonotypes expanded above 0.001, most also appeared in blood.

The sample holds many counts of this clonotype. As yet, its antigen is unknown. The V gene's germline CDR1 is SNHLY and CDR2 FYNNEI. CDR3 size: 12 residues. The V gene lost 5 bases and the J gene lost 5 bases, with 10 bases spanning the gap. RNA transcripts served as the template for amplifying TCR beta CDR3 regions. Using the HTBI primer set, a first-round RT-PCR was run on the TCR CDR3. TCRdb ran MiXCR on the multiplex PCR reads and lists one entry per CDR3 protein. The sample consists of 500,000 to 550,000 distinct CDR3 sequences, about 20% of them appearing once. Lactation, pregnancy, other autoimmune disease or uncontrolled infection led to exclusion of patients. Diagnosis rested on symptoms, serum thyroxine and TRAb, thyroid ultrasound, and orbital computed tomography.

This chain uses TRBV2 with TRBJ2-7; D may be TRBD2 (5 bases). This TCR came from a man aged 18 to 29 with Graves' hyperthyroidism. The source material was blood. The CDR3 protein is CASSNSGDEQYF. CDR3 DNA: TGTGCCAGCAGTAATTCCGGGGACGAGCAGTACTTC.